Following are 13 T cell receptor beta chains from one sample sequenced in a study of T cell repertoires in cytomegalovirus infection. No cognate antigen is known for these TCRs. One entry per CDR3 protein, called by TCRdb with MiXCR from the reads. This table holds under 90,000 distinct CDR3 sequences, approximately 43% found once. The source was CD8+ T cells from cultured PBMCs, collected from culture after CMV antigen stimulation. Receptor source: a human donor in good health (CMV status not recorded). Some clones in this sample may be carry-over from other donors' samples.

This clonotype has just a few counts. The chain employs TRBV11-2 and TRBJ2-1; a weak D match, TRBD2 (5 bases). The CDR3 is 19 residues long. Trimming pared 7 bases from V and 0 bases from J, leaving 25 bases between. CDR1 and CDR2 (germline): SGHAT, FQNNGV. Here the CDR3 DNA reads TGTGCCAGCATCGAAACCGGGATCCCTCTCATCCACTCCTACAATGAGCAGTTCTTC. Its translation: CASIETGIPLIHSYNEQFF.

This clonotype occurred a few times. CDR3 nucleotides: TGTGCCAGCAGCGCCCGGAACTATGGCTACACCTTC. This gives the protein CASSARNYGYTF. The chain joins TRBV6-5 to TRBJ1-2; D is uncertain. Germline V gene sequence: CDR1 MNHEY, CDR2 SVGAGI. V was clipped by 6 bases and J by 2 bases, with 7 bases between them. This CDR3 is built from 12 residues.

This chain joins TRBV7-6 and TRBJ2-7; 8 bases fit TRBD2. CDR1 is SGHVS, CDR2 FNYEAQ, per germline. CDR3 size: 16 residues. J lost 3 bases, V lost 6 bases, and 13 bases had no gene match. The DNA of the CDR3 is TGTGCCAGCAGTTCCGAAGCGGGAGCAACTAGCTACGAGCAGTACTTC. Protein product: CASSSEAGATSYEQYF.

The table lists this clonotype with a few counts. The rearrangement links TRBV7-9 to TRBJ2-1, with TRBD2 as a possible D gene (5 bases). The CDR3 sequence is 16 residues long. Trimming took off 7 bases at V and 0 bases at J, with 16 bases between the two ends. Germline assignment: CDR1 SEHNR and CDR2 FQNEAQ (reference sequence). CDR3 amino acids: CASTSTRAISYNEQFF. For the CDR3, the DNA is TGTGCCAGCACCTCGACGAGGGCTATCTCCTACAATGAGCAGTTCTTC.

The genes are TRBV7-6 and TRBJ1-1; unclear D gene. In germline, CDR1 is SGHVS, CDR2 FNYEAQ. V was cut by 5 bases and J by 5 bases, with 6 bases left in between. The CDR3 contains 11 residues. The CDR3 region has the DNA TGTGCCAGCAGCCCGACGACTGAAGCTTTCTTT. Translating it yields CASSPTTEAFF.

This sequence joins TRBV7-9 and TRBJ2-7; 9 nucleotides align to TRBD2. The germline V gene encodes CDR1 SEHNR and CDR2 FQNEAQ (reference sequence). The CDR3 is 12 residues long. V lost 1 base, J lost 10 bases, and 2 bases stayed unmatched. The CDR3 here is CASSLGSGSQYF. CDR3 DNA: TGTGCCAGCAGCTTAGGTAGCGGGAGTCAGTACTTC.

For the CDR3, the DNA is TGTGCCAGTAGGGGCAGGAACTCCTACGAGCAGTACTTC. Translation gives CASRGRNSYEQYF. The chain combines TRBV19 with TRBJ2-7, with D uncertain. Germline loops: CDR1 LNHDA, CDR2 SQIVND (reference sequence). Trimming removed 6 bases at V and 0 bases at J, with 9 bases between. This CDR3 is built from 13 residues.

The CDR3 is CASSGGGGLGQPQHF. The DNA for the CDR3 is TGTGCCAGCAGCGGAGGCGGCGGCCTCGGACAGCCCCAGCATTTT. The chain links TRBV4-2 to TRBJ1-5, with unresolved D. The ends were cut back, 5 bases at V and 7 bases at J, with 18 bases in the middle. The CDR3 runs 15 residues. Germline V CDR1 and CDR2: LGHNA, YNFKEQ.

The chain has TRBV6-6 and TRBJ2-7; possibly TRBD2 for D (5 bases). The CDR3 extends over 12 amino acids. The germline V gene has CDR1 MNHNY and CDR2 SVGAGI (reference sequence). Trimming took 7 bases from V and 3 from J, leaving 10 bases between them. The CDR3 DNA reads TGTGCCAGCACGGCCGGAGGCTACGAGCAGTACTTC. Translating gives CASTAGGYEQYF.

This chain links TRBV6-2 or TRBV6-3 with TRBJ1-6; TRBD1 might be the D (5 bases). This CDR3 region has 15 residues. Trimming stripped 0 bases from V and 10 bases from J, with 13 bases between. Germline-derived CDR1 and CDR2 are MNHEY and SVGEGT. The CDR3: CASSYSGETRSPLHF. The DNA for the CDR3 is TGTGCCAGCAGTTACTCGGGGGAGACGCGGTCACCCCTCCACTTT.

This rearrangement joins TRBV9 to TRBJ2-2; D gene ambiguous. Trimming stripped 7 bases from V and 6 bases from J, with 10 bases between. The length of the CDR3 is 12 residues. The V gene's germline CDR1 is SGDLS and CDR2 YYNGEE. The CDR3 nucleotides are TGTGCCAGCGGTCGAAAAGCCGGGGAGCTGTTTTTT. The encoded protein is CASGRKAGELFF.

The gene calls are TRBV7-4 and TRBJ2-1; 7 bases align to TRBD1. The J segment lost 8 bases and the V segment lost 5 bases, leaving 6 bases of the junction unmatched. Germline CDR1 SGHVT, CDR2 SQSDAQ. The CDR3 contains 13 residues. CDR3 sequence: CASSPRGPHEQFF. The CDR3 region has the DNA TGTGCCAGCAGCCCAAGGGGGCCTCATGAGCAGTTCTTC.

This clonotype was observed a few times. V is TRBV11-2 and J is TRBJ2-1; 12 bases are a match to TRBD2. Germline V gene lookup returns CDR1 SGHAT and CDR2 FQNNGV. The CDR3 is made up of 16 amino acids. V was pared by 5 bases and J by 7 bases, with 9 bases of the junction left unmatched. CDR3 residues: CASSPRLAGVQNEQFF. The CDR3 DNA is TGTGCCAGCAGCCCACGACTAGCGGGAGTCCAAAATGAGCAGTTCTTC.